The next 32 T cell receptor beta chains were all read from a single sample in a study of cytomegalovirus exposure and HLA in healthy donors. 13 Jbeta primers and 60 Vbeta primers were used for the PCR. Sequenced by immunoSEQ multiplex PCR; TCRdb stores in-frame clones only, minus some. The sample records roughly 180,000 clones, 84% being singletons. Sequenced input: PBMCs. The receptors stem from a girl between 2 and 10 years old in good health and CMV-seropositive.

The chain employs TRBV19 and TRBJ2-3, with 9 bases identical to TRBD2. This CDR3 contains 14 residues. From germline, CDR1 is LNHDA and CDR2 SQIVND (reference sequence). V trimming: 5 bases; J trimming: 2 bases; junction bases outside the gene matches: 2. As DNA, the CDR3 is TGTGCCAGTAGTTCGGGACTAGCCACAGATACGCAGTATTTT. Amino acids: CASSSGLATDTQYF.

The chain joins TRBV9 to TRBJ2-1, with 7 bases fitting TRBD1. Germline CDR1 is SGDLS and CDR2 is YYNGEE. The CDR3 contains 14 residues. Germline trimming cut 4 bases from V and 4 bases from J; bases unmatched to any gene: 5. CDR3 coding DNA: TGTGCCAGCAGCTGGGGGACAGATTACAATGAGCAGTTCTTC. Protein product: CASSWGTDYNEQFF.

This chain links TRBV7-3 with TRBJ1-1; D may be TRBD1 (5 bases). The germline V gene has CDR1 SGHTA and CDR2 FQGTGA. This CDR3 has 13 amino acids. Trimming pared 5 bases from V and 6 bases from J, leaving 13 bases between. The CDR3 DNA follows: TGTGCCAGCAGCAGCCAGGGTCCGGCTGAAGCTTTCTTT. It translates to CASSSQGPAEAFF.

The V gene is TRBV11-3, the J gene TRBJ1-3; 11 bases are shared with TRBD1. The V and J ends lost 3 bases and 3 bases, in that order; junction bases with no gene match: 10. The germline gives CDR1 SGHNT, CDR2 YENEEA. The CDR3 has 18 residues. The chain's CDR3 is CASSFYSGTGGGGNTIYF. CDR3 DNA: TGTGCCAGCAGCTTCTATTCCGGGACAGGGGGTGGTGGAAACACCATATATTTT. The full variable domain, rest sourced from reference TRBV11-3 and TRBJ1-3, is EAGVVQSPRYKIIEKKQPVAFWCNPISGHNTLYWYLQNLGQGPELLIRYENEEAVDDSQLPKDRFSAERLKGVDSTLKIQPAELGDSAVYLCASSFYSGTGGGGNTIYFGEGSWLTVV.

The chain employs TRBV5-4 and TRBJ2-7; tentatively, D is TRBD2 (5 bases). Looked up from germline, CDR1 is SGHNT and CDR2 is YYREEE (reference sequence). This CDR3 is 17 amino acids long. With 4 bases removed from V and 0 bases from J, the gap between germline ends came to 20 bases. This CDR3 is CASSAGIRGPSSYEQYF. CDR3 bases: TGTGCCAGCAGCGCCGGGATCCGAGGCCCGAGCTCCTACGAGCAGTACTTC. The complete variable domain, with remaining parts taken from reference TRBV5-4 and TRBJ2-7, reads ETGVTQSPTHLIKTRGQQVTLRCSSQSGHNTVSWYQQALGQGPQFIFQYYREEENGRGNFPPRFSGLQFPNYSSELNVNALELDDSALYLCASSAGIRGPSSYEQYFGPGTRLTVT.

The chain has TRBV9 and TRBJ2-3; D ambiguous. CDR3 length: 15 amino acids. Germline V CDR1 and CDR2: SGDLS, YYNGEE. With 0 bases removed from V and 2 bases from J, the gap between germline ends came to 10 bases. The CDR3 DNA reads TGTGCCAGCAGCGTAGGCGACTTGATCACAGATACGCAGTATTTT. It yields the protein CASSVGDLITDTQYF.

The chain recombines TRBV13 with TRBJ2-1; D is perhaps TRBD1 (6 bases). There are 13 residues in the CDR3. Trimming removed 2 bases at V and 8 bases at J, with 10 bases between. Germline CDR1 PRHDT, CDR2 FYEKMQ (reference sequence). The chain's CDR3 is CASSLLQGDEQFF. CDR3 DNA: TGTGCCAGCAGCTTATTACAGGGTGATGAGCAGTTCTTC. The full variable domain, with the rest looked up from reference TRBV13 and TRBJ2-1, is AAGVIQSPRHLIKEKRETATLKCYPIPRHDTVYWYQQGPGQDPQFLISFYEKMQSDKGSIPDRFSAQQFSDYHSELNMSSLELGDSALYFCASSLLQGDEQFFGPGTRLTVL.

V and J are TRBV28 and TRBJ2-1; tentative D call: TRBD1 (5 bases). The germline gives CDR1 MDHEN, CDR2 SYDVKM. Trimming pared 3 bases from V and 12 bases from J, leaving 12 bases between. The CDR3 sequence is 12 residues long. In DNA, the CDR3 is TGTGCCAGCAGTTTGCAGGGCCGGTCGCAGTTCTTC. It specifies CASSLQGRSQFF.

The chain links TRBV4-2 to TRBJ2-3; 15 bases are shared with TRBD2. The germline V gene has CDR1 LGHNA and CDR2 YNFKEQ. With 0 bases clipped from V and 8 bases from J, the junction kept 3 bases outside the gene matches. The CDR3 is 16 residues long. The CDR3 region is CASSQDKGLAGGTQYF. The DNA of the CDR3 is TGTGCCAGCAGCCAAGATAAGGGACTAGCGGGGGGTACGCAGTATTTT.

The rearrangement joins TRBV27 to TRBJ1-1; D may be TRBD1 (6 bases). The V gene's germline CDR1 is MNHEY and CDR2 SMNVEV (reference sequence). This CDR3 has 14 residues. V gave up 6 bases and J gave up 0 bases, with 11 bases separating them. CDR3 residues: CASRPRDMNTEAFF. CDR3 DNA sequence: TGTGCCAGCAGACCCCGGGACATGAACACTGAAGCTTTCTTT.

This chain joins TRBV10-3 and TRBJ2-5; 12 bases align to TRBD2. Germline CDR1 is ENHRY and CDR2 is SYGVKD. The CDR3 is made up of 16 amino acids. With V trimmed by 4 bases and J by 1 base, 4 bases remained unmatched. CDR3 in DNA: TGTGCCATCAGTGCTTTGACTAGCGGGAGCCAAGAGACCCAGTACTTC. Translating it yields CAISALTSGSQETQYF.

This clone has only a few counts. The rearrangement joins TRBV7-2 to TRBJ2-3; D might be TRBD2 (5 bases). Germline CDR1 reads SGHTA; CDR2 reads FQGNSA. The CDR3 consists of 17 residues. Trimming removed 1 base from V and 4 bases from J, with 18 bases in between. DNA for the CDR3: TGTGCCAGCAGCTTAGAAGTTGCCTCGGGGTATCCAGATACGCAGTATTTT. Its protein is CASSLEVASGYPDTQYF. The whole variable domain, remainder taken from reference TRBV7-2 and TRBJ2-3, is GAGVSQSPSNKVTEKGKDVELRCDPISGHTALYWYRQSLGQGLEFLIYFQGNSAPDKSGLPSDRFSAERTGGSVSTLTIQRTQQEDSAVYLCASSLEVASGYPDTQYFGPGTRLTVL.

V and J are TRBV30 and TRBJ2-7; 10 nucleotides line up with TRBD2. The CDR3 is 14 residues long. Per germline, CDR1 GTSNPN and CDR2 SVGIG (reference sequence). V trimming: 0 bases; J trimming: 1 base; junction bases outside the gene matches: 0. The chain's CDR3 is CAWSVAGGSYEQYF. In nucleotides, the CDR3 is TGTGCCTGGAGTGTAGCGGGAGGGTCCTACGAGCAGTACTTC.

V gene TRBV5-1 combines with J gene TRBJ1-2; 8 bases fit TRBD1. CDR1 is SGHRS and CDR2 is YFSETQ in the germline V gene. The CDR3 runs 16 residues. Trimming removed 4 bases from V and 5 bases from J; junction bases left unmatched: 13. This chain's CDR3 is CASSGVTGDRVYGYTF. CDR3 DNA sequence: TGCGCCAGCAGCGGCGTGACAGGGGATAGAGTATATGGCTACACCTTC.

In its sample, this clone was seen once. The V call is TRBV28, the J call TRBJ1-2; D might be TRBD1 (6 bases). The CDR3 runs 13 residues. Germline CDR1 reads MDHEN; CDR2 reads SYDVKM. The V end was cut by 3 bases, the J end by 5 bases, with 10 bases between. The CDR3 region is CASSFPGTYGYTF. DNA for the CDR3: TGTGCCAGCAGTTTCCCCGGGACATATGGCTACACCTTC.

The chain uses TRBV5-1 and TRBJ2-1, with a possible D match to TRBD1 (6 bases). The V gene's germline CDR1 is SGHRS and CDR2 YFSETQ. Between the trimmed V and J ends, which lost 0 bases and 0 bases, there was a span of 13 bases. The CDR3 totals 17 residues. CDR3 bases: TGCGCCAGCAGCTTGGGGGGGACAAGTAGCTCCTACAATGAGCAGTTCTTC. It codes for CASSLGGTSSSYNEQFF.

This chain connects TRBV7-3 to TRBJ2-7, with 7 bases aligning to TRBD2. The junction had 2 bases not matched to a gene; V was cut back by 4 bases and J by 2 bases. The CDR3 loop spans 13 amino acids. Germline V gene lookup returns CDR1 SGHTA and CDR2 FQGTGA. Here the CDR3 DNA reads TGTGCCAGCAGCTGGGGGGGACCCTACGAGCAGTACTTC. It specifies CASSWGGPYEQYF.

The CDR3 DNA reads TGTGCCAGCTCACGGGGCAGAACAATCCACGAGCAGTACTTC. Protein sequence: CASSRGRTIHEQYF. This chain joins TRBV18 and TRBJ2-7, with D possibly being TRBD1 (5 bases). Trimming left V 4 bases short and J 5 bases short, with 15 bases between. The CDR3 is 14 amino acids. Germline lookup yields CDR1 KGHSH and CDR2 LQKENI. The full variable domain, in which reference TRBV18 and TRBJ2-7 provide the parts outside the CDR3, is NAGVMQNPRHLVRRRGQEARLRCSPMKGHSHVYWYRQLPEEGLKFMVYLQKENIIDESGMPKERFSAEFPKEGPSILRIQQVVRGDSAAYFCASSRGRTIHEQYFGPGTRLTVT.

This clone was found once. The J gene is TRBJ2-1, the V gene TRBV29-1; possibly TRBD2 for D (5 bases). The CDR3 covers 13 residues. Per germline, CDR1 SQVTM and CDR2 ANQGSEA. V was shortened by 3 bases and J by 7 bases, with 13 bases between the two germline ends. The CDR3 DNA reads as TGCAGCGTTGAGGTCGGAAGAGGGAATGAGCAGTTCTTC. This sequence encodes CSVEVGRGNEQFF.

This rearrangement joins TRBV30 to TRBJ2-7; D perhaps matches TRBD2 (6 bases). The CDR3 length is 13 residues. Germline CDR1 reads GTSNPN; CDR2 reads SVGIG (reference sequence). Trimming removed 6 bases from V and 7 bases from J, with 19 bases in between. CDR3 DNA: TGTGCCTGTTTCCCCGGGACTGGTACTGAGCAGTACTTC. This translates into CACFPGTGTEQYF.

The gene calls are TRBV12-2 and TRBJ2-7; no DNA check was done on the table's D call, TRBD2. TRBV12-2 is an annotated pseudogene. The CDR3 totals 13 residues. The CDR3 sequence: CASRFPTSYEQYF. As DNA, the CDR3 is TGTGCAAGTCGCTTCCCGACTTCCTACGAGCAGTACTTC.

The genes are TRBV25-1 and TRBJ2-7; TRBD1 matches 9 bases. Germline loops: CDR1 MGHDK, CDR2 SYGVNS. The CDR3 covers 15 residues. The ends lost 2 bases at V and 6 bases at J; junction bases unmatched: 8. The CDR3 DNA follows: TGTGCCAGCAGTGAACTGACAGGGGGACCTGGCGAGCAGTACTTC. It codes for CASSELTGGPGEQYF.

This chain links TRBV29-1 with TRBJ2-3, with D possibly TRBD1 on 5 matching bases. V shed 4 bases and J shed 2 bases, with 16 bases lying between them. CDR1 is SQVTM and CDR2 is ANQGSEA in the germline V gene. The CDR3 runs 15 residues. The CDR3 sequence: CSVVGVGGDTDTQYF. The CDR3 DNA reads TGCAGCGTTGTAGGGGTTGGTGGAGACACAGATACGCAGTATTTT.

The chain has TRBV5-1 and TRBJ2-3, with TRBD2 matching 10 bases. The CDR3 length is 15 residues. In germline, CDR1 is SGHRS, CDR2 YFSETQ. V shed 3 bases and J 1 base; nucleotides not matched to a gene: 2. CDR3 residues: CASSSGTSGTDTQYF. DNA of the CDR3: TGCGCCAGCAGCTCAGGGACTAGCGGCACAGATACGCAGTATTTT.

The V and J genes are TRBV2 and TRBJ2-7; maybe TRBD1 (7 bases). The V end lost 5 bases, the J end lost 3 bases, and 17 bases lay between the germline ends. CDR3 size: 15 residues. CDR1 is SNHLY and CDR2 is FYNNEI in the germline V gene. The DNA of the CDR3 is TGTGCCAGCAGTCTCACAGGGGAGGCCGACTACGAGCAGTACTTC. This sequence encodes CASSLTGEADYEQYF.

The chain recombines TRBV10-3 with TRBJ1-1; D is unclear. Germline loops: CDR1 ENHRY, CDR2 SYGVKD. With 1 base removed from V and 0 bases from J, the gap between germline ends came to 9 bases. The CDR3 consists of 15 residues. The CDR3 is CAISEFVPVNTEAFF. As DNA, the CDR3 is TGTGCCATCAGTGAGTTTGTCCCAGTGAACACTGAAGCTTTCTTT.

The sample holds one count of this clone. This sequence joins TRBV12-5 and TRBJ1-5; 12 bases map to TRBD1. After removal of 6 bases from V and 6 bases from J, the junction contained 6 bases not matched to a gene. The CDR3 has 15 amino acids. The germline CDR1 and CDR2 sequences are LGHNT and FRNRAP. CDR3 sequence (DNA): TGTGCTAGTGGCTCGGGACAGGGGGCAATTCAGCCCCAGCATTTT. Amino acid sequence: CASGSGQGAIQPQHF.

A single count supports this clone. The chain recombines TRBV15 with TRBJ2-6; maybe TRBD1 (5 bases). CDR1 LNHNV and CDR2 YYDKDF come from the germline V gene (reference sequence). The CDR3 spans 17 residues. Trimming cost V 1 base and J 0 bases, with 10 bases left between them. The CDR3 sequence is CATSRGTSPSGANVLTF. The CDR3 bases are TGTGCCACCAGCAGAGGGACATCCCCCTCTGGGGCCAACGTCCTGACTTTC.

The chain employs TRBV27 and TRBJ2-3, with D possibly TRBD1 on 6 matching bases. The CDR3 contains 14 residues. V was shortened by 6 bases and J by 2 bases, with 12 bases between the two germline ends. Germline loops: CDR1 MNHEY, CDR2 SMNVEV (reference sequence). The CDR3 reads CASRDYRDTDTQYF. The CDR3 bases are TGTGCCAGCAGAGACTACAGGGACACAGATACGCAGTATTTT.

V and J are TRBV2 and TRBJ2-7; perhaps TRBD2 as D (6 bases). The CDR3 covers 11 residues. V was pared by 6 bases and J by 3 bases, with 6 bases between. CDR1 is SNHLY and CDR2 is FYNNEI in the germline V gene. The CDR3 nucleotides read TGTGCCAGCAGCGGGGGCTACGAGCAGTACTTC. Amino acids: CASSGGYEQYF.

This clone was found once. The V call is TRBV23-1, the J call TRBJ1-2; no definite D call. TRBV23-1 is assigned to the ORF class and has an uncertain function. This CDR3 contains 15 residues. V was pared by 8 bases and J by 5 bases, with 21 bases between. CDR3 loop: CASLPPGQVRYGYTF. Written as DNA, the CDR3 is TGCGCCAGCCTACCCCCCGGTCAAGTCCGGTATGGCTACACCTTC.

The chain links TRBV9 to TRBJ2-7; D is possibly TRBD1 (5 bases). V lost 5 bases and J lost 2, with 14 bases in between. This CDR3 is built from 14 residues. The germline CDR1 and CDR2 sequences are SGDLS and YYNGEE. This chain's CDR3 is CASSPSTGAYEQYF. For the CDR3, the DNA is TGTGCCAGCAGTCCGTCAACAGGAGCCTACGAGCAGTACTTC.